One T cell receptor beta chain is described in this entry. This CDR3 contains 16 residues. Germline CDR1 and CDR2: MDHEN and SYDVKM. V lost 6 bases to trimming and J lost 1 base, with 16 bases between them. This record comes from a study of blood T cell repertoires in COVID-19. Study details: Collection of acute and convalescent COVID-19 samples took place in the United States, Italy and Spain. From T cells, B-cell-depleted T cells, or PBMCs came the material, which was cDNA or gDNA.

As handled by the study authors: Amplification from reference gene primers served as the basis for estimated nucleated cell counts. This table comes from immunoSEQ multiplex PCR, and its TCRdb copy is limited to in-frame clones, with some not included. That table is the source of V, J and clone size, and D and trimming were worked out from the DNA. The table includes about 170,000 clones, around 89% detected once. The sequenced material came from peripheral blood. The rearrangement links TRBV28 to TRBJ2-1; tentatively, D is TRBD2 (7 bases). This TCR was recovered from a man aged 50 to 60 who had recovered from COVID-19. Written as DNA, the CDR3 is TGTGCCAGCAGCCCCGCGGGGGCGGGGTCCTACAATGAGCAGTTCTTC. Protein: CASSPAGAGSYNEQFF.